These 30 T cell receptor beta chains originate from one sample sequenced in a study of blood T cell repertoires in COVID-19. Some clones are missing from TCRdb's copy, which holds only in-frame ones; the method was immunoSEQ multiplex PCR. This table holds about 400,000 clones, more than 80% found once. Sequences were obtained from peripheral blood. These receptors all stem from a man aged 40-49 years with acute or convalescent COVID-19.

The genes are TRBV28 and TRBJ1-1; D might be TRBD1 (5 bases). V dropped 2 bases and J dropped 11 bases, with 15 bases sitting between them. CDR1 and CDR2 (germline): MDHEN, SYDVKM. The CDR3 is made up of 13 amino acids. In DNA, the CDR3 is TGTGCCAGCAGTTTAGGCAGGGTCCATCGCGCTTTCTTT. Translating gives CASSLGRVHRAFF.

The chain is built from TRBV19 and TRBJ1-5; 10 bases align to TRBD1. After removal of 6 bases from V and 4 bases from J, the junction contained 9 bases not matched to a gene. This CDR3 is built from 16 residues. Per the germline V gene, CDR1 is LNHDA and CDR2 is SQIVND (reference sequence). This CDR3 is CASRGGQGGANQPQHF. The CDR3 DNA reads TGTGCCAGTAGGGGTGGACAGGGGGGAGCAAATCAGCCCCAGCATTTT.

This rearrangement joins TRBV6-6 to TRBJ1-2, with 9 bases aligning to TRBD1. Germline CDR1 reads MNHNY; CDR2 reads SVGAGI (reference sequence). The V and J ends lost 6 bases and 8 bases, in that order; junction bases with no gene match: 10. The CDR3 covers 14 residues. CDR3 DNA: TGTGCCAGCAGGAAGGACAGGGGCACCGGAGGCTACACCTTC. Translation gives CASRKDRGTGGYTF.

CDR3 amino acids: CASSPGRGQGSDTQYF. CDR3 nucleotides: TGTGCCAGCAGTCCAGGCAGAGGACAGGGGTCAGATACGCAGTATTTT. V and J are TRBV6-2 or TRBV6-3 and TRBJ2-3, with 9 bases aligning to TRBD1. The J segment lost 4 bases and the V segment lost 5 bases, leaving 10 bases of the junction unmatched. This CDR3 is 16 amino acids long. Germline assignment: CDR1 MNHEY and CDR2 SVGEGT.

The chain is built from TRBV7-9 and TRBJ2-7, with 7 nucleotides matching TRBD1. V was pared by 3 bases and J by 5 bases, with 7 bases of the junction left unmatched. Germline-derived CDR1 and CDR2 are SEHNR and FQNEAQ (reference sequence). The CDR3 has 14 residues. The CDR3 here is CASSFSRDSDEQYF. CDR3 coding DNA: TGTGCCAGCAGCTTTTCCCGGGACAGCGACGAGCAGTACTTC.

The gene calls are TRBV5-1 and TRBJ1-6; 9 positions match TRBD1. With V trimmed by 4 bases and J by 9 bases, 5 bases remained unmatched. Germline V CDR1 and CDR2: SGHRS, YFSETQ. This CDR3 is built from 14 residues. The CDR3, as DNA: TGCGCCAGCAGCACCGGGACAGGGCGTTCACCCCTCCACTTT. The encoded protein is CASSTGTGRSPLHF.

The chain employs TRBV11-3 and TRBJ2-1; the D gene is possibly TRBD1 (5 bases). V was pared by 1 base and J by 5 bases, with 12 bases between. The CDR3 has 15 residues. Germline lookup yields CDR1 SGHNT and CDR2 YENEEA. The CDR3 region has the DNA TGTGCCAGCAGCTTAGCCGCTCAGGGCCACAATGAGCAGTTCTTC. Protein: CASSLAAQGHNEQFF.

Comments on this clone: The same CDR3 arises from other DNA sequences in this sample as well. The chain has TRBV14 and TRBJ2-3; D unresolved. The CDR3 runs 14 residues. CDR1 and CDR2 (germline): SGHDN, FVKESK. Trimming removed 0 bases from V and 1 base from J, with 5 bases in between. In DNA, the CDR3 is TGTGCCAGCAGCCAAGATCCCGGCACAGATACGCAGTATTTT. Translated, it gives CASSQDPGTDTQYF.

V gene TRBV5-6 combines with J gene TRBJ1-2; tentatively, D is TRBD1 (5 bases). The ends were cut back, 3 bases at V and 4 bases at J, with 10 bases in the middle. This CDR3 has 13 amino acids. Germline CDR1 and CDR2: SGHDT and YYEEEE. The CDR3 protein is CASSYGGSYGYTF. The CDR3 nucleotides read TGTGCCAGCAGCTACGGGGGGAGCTATGGCTACACCTTC.

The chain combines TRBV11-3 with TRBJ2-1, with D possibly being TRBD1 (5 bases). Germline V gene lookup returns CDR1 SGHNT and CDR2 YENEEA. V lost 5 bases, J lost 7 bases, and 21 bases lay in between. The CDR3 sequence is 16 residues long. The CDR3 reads CASSPLGKRKGNEQFF. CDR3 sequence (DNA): TGTGCCAGCAGCCCTCTAGGAAAAAGGAAGGGGAATGAGCAGTTCTTC.

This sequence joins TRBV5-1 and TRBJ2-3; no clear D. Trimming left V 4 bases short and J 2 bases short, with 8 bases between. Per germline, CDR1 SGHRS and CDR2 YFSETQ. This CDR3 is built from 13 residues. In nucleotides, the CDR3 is TGCGCCAGCAGCGGCGGATCCACAGATACGCAGTATTTT. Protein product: CASSGGSTDTQYF.

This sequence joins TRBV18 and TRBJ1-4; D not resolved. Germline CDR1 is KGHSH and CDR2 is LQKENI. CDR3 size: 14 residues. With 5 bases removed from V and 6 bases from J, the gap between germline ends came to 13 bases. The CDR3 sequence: CASSAPPGYEKLFF. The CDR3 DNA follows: TGTGCCAGCTCAGCTCCCCCGGGATATGAAAAACTGTTTTTT.

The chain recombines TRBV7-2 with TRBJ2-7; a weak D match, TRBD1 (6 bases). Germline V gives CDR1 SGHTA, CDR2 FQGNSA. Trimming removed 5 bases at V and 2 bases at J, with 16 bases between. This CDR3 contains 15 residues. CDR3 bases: TGTGCCAGCAGCCCAAGCCAGGGGATAGCCTACGAGCAGTACTTC. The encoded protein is CASSPSQGIAYEQYF.

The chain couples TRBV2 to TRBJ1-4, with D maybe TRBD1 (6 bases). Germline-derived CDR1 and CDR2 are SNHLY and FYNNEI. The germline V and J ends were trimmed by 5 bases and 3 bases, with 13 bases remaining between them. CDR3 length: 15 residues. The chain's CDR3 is CASSLYRVANEKLFF. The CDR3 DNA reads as TGTGCCAGCAGTCTTTACAGGGTAGCTAATGAAAAACTGTTTTTT.

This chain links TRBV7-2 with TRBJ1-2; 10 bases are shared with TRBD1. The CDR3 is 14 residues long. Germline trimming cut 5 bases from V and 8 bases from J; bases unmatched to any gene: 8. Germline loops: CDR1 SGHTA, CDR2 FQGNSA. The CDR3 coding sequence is TGTGCCAGCAGCGAGGACAGGGGGATTCGCGGCTACACCTTC. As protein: CASSEDRGIRGYTF.

CDR3 protein: CATVYPAGDTGELFF. Here the CDR3 DNA reads TGTGCCACGGTCTACCCAGCGGGGGACACCGGGGAGCTGTTTTTT. This chain links TRBV28 with TRBJ2-2, with 8 bases lining up with TRBD2. V lost 10 bases to trimming and J lost 3 bases; unmatched junction nucleotides: 10. The germline V gene has CDR1 MDHEN and CDR2 SYDVKM. The CDR3 has 15 amino acids.

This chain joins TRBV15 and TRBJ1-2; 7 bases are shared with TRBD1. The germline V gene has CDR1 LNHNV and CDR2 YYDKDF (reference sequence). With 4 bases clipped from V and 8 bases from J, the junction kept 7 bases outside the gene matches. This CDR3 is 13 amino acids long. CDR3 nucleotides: TGTGCCACCAGCACCGACAGGGTCTTAGGCTACACCTTC. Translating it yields CATSTDRVLGYTF. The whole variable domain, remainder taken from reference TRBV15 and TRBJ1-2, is DAMVIQNPRYQVTQFGKPVTLSCSQTLNHNVMYWYQQKSSQAPKLLFHYYDKDFNNEADTPDNFQSRRPNTSFCFLDIRSPGLGDTAMYLCATSTDRVLGYTFGSGTRLTVV.

The CDR3 reads CASIGQGARTEQFF. The DNA for the CDR3 is TGTGCCAGCATTGGACAGGGGGCTCGTACTGAGCAGTTCTTC. The chain carries TRBV25-1 and TRBJ2-1; 11 bases agree with TRBD1. Trimming removed 7 bases from V and 9 bases from J; junction bases left unmatched: 8. Germline CDR1 is MGHDK and CDR2 is SYGVNS. There are 14 residues in the CDR3. Full variable domain (missing parts from reference TRBV25-1 and TRBJ2-1): EADIYQTPRYLVIGTGKKITLECSQTMGHDKMYWYQQDPGMELHLIHYSYGVNSTEKGDLSSESTVSRIRTEHFPLTLESARPSHTSQYLCASIGQGARTEQFFGPGTRLTVL.

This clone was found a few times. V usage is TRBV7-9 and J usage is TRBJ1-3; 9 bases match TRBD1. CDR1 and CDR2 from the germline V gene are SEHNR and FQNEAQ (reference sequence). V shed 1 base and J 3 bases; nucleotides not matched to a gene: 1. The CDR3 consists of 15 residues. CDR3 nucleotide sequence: TGTGCCAGCAGCTTAGGGACAGGGGATGGAAACACCATATATTTT. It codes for CASSLGTGDGNTIYF.

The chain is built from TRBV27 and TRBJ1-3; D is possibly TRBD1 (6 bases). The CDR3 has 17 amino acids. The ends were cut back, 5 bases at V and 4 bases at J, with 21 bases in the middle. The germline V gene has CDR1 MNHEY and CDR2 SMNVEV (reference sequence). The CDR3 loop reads CASSPTRGGGLGNTIYF. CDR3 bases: TGTGCCAGCAGTCCCACCCGCGGGGGGGGGCTGGGAAACACCATATATTTT.

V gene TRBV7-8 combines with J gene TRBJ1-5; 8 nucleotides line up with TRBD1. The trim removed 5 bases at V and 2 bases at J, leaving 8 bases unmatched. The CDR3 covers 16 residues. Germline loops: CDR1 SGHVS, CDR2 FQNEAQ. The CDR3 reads CASSSRTGRGNQPQHF. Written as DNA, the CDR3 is TGTGCCAGCAGCAGCCGGACAGGGAGGGGCAATCAGCCCCAGCATTTT.

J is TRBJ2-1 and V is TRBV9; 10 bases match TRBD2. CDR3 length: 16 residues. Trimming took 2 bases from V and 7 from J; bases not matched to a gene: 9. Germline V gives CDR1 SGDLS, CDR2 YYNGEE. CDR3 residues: CASSVRAGGPGNEQFF. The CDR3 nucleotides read TGTGCCAGCAGCGTTAGAGCGGGGGGGCCGGGAAATGAGCAGTTCTTC.

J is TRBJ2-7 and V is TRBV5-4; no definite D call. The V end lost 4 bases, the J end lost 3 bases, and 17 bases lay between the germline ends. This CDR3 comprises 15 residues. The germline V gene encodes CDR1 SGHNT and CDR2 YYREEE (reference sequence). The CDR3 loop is CASSLGSELSYEQYF. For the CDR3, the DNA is TGTGCCAGCAGCCTCGGTTCCGAGCTAAGCTACGAGCAGTACTTC.

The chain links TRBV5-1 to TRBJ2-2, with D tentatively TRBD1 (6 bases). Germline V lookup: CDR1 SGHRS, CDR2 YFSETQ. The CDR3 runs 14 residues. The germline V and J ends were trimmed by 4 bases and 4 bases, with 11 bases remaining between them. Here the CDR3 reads CASSTTGSTGELFF. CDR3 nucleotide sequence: TGCGCCAGCAGCACTACAGGGAGCACCGGGGAGCTGTTTTTT.

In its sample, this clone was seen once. CDR3 amino acids: CASSQRTGKEQYF. The CDR3, as DNA: TGCGCCAGCAGCCAACGGACAGGGAAGGAGCAGTACTTC. The genes are TRBV4-1 and TRBJ2-7; 8 bases align to TRBD1. Trimming cost V 2 bases and J 7 bases; bases outside gene matches: 4. The CDR3 loop spans 13 amino acids. Germline CDR1 MGHRA, CDR2 YSYEKL.

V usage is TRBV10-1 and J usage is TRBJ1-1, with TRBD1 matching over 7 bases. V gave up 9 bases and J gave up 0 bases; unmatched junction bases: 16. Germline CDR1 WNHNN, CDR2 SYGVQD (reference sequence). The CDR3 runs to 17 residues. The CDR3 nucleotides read TGCGCCAGGGCGCCGGGACAGAACGCTCCCTTGAACACTGAAGCTTTCTTT. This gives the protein CARAPGQNAPLNTEAFF.

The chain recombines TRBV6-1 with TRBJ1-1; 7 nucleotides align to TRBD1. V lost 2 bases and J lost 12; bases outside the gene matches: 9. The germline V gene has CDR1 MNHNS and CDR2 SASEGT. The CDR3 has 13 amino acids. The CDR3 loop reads CASSETRQGTSFF. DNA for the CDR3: TGTGCCAGCAGTGAAACTAGACAGGGAACTTCTTTCTTT.

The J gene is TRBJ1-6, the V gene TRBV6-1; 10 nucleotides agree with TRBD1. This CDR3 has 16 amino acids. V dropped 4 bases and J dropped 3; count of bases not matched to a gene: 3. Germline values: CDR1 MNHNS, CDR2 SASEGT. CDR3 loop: CASSGDRGFYNSPLHF. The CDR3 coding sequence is TGTGCCAGCAGTGGGGACAGGGGATTCTATAATTCACCCCTCCACTTT.

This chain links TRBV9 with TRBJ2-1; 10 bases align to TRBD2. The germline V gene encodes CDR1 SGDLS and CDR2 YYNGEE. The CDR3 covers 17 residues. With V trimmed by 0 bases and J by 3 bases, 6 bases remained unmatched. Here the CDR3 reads CASSVAPSGGLYNEQFF. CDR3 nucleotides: TGTGCCAGCAGCGTAGCCCCTAGCGGGGGCCTCTACAATGAGCAGTTCTTC.

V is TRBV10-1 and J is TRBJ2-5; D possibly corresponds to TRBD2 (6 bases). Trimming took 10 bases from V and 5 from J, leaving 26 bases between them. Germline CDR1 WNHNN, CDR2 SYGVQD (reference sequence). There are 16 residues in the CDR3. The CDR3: CATSGTALLPKETQYF. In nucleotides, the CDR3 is TGCGCCACCTCCGGGACTGCTCTCCTCCCAAAGGAGACCCAGTACTTC.